These T cell receptor beta chains were read from a single sample in a study of regulatory T cells in long-lasting Graves disease. One entry per CDR3 protein, called by TCRdb with MiXCR from the multiplex PCR reads. Here the sample spans 550,000 to 650,000 distinct CDR3 sequences, around 15% being singletons. The same data also contributed to another study, on T cells in Graves' hyperthyroidism and ophthalmopathy.

The sample consisted of peripheral blood mononuclear cells (PBMCs), taken at new diagnosis, from a patient treated with antithyroid drugs. The source is a man aged 18 to 30 with Graves disease. CDR3s include the opening cysteine and the closing phenylalanine or tryptophan. The order of the fields is V gene, J gene, D gene, clone size, CDR3 DNA, CDR3 protein. D genes are given only for firm matches. Clone sizes are given selectively: once, few, many, or a class where the clone is expanded.

>TRBV13|TRBJ2-3|NA|many
TGTGCCAGCAGTTTCCAACGGACAGATACGCAGTATTTT
CASSFQRTDTQYF
>TRBV7-3|TRBJ2-7|TRBD2|NA
TGTGCCAGCAGCTTACGGGCGGGAGGCCCCAGCTCCTACGAGCAGTACTTC
CASSLRAGGPSSYEQYF
>TRBV3-1|TRBJ2-1|TRBD2|many
TGTGCCAGCAGCCAGGGACTAGACAATGAGCAGTTCTTC
CASSQGLDNEQFF
>TRBV2|TRBJ2-2|TRBD2|NA
TGTGCCAGCAGTGAAGCGGGGCGGGAGTACACCGGGGAGCTGTTTTTT
CASSEAGREYTGELFF
>TRBV3-1|TRBJ2-1|TRBD1|many
TGTGCCAGCAGCCAAGGTCCCCGACAGGGATGGGGCAATGAGCAGTTCTTC
CASSQGPRQGWGNEQFF
>TRBV27|TRBJ1-1|NA|few
TGTGCCAGCAGCCCTAAGCGCCTCGGACCGAACACTGAAGCTTTCTTT
CASSPKRLGPNTEAFF
>TRBV5-1|TRBJ2-5|NA|NA
TGCGCCAGCAGCCCTCAACCCGGAGAGACCCAGTACTTC
CASSPQPGETQYF
>TRBV7-9|TRBJ2-5|NA|NA
TGTGCCAGCAGCTTAGCGTGGGGGGGCGGCCAAGAGACCCAGTACTTC
CASSLAWGGGQETQYF
>TRBV7-9|TRBJ2-2|NA|few
TGTGCCAGCGGCGGGCCCACCGGGGAGCTGTTTTTT
CASGGPTGELFF
>TRBV30|TRBJ1-2|NA|NA
TGTGCCTGGAGTGTAAGGGGGGCGGATCCCTATGGCTACACCTTC
CAWSVRGADPYGYTF
>TRBV20-1|TRBJ1-6|TRBD1|NA
TGCAGTGCTAGGTCATTGGCGACAGGGGCTATAAATTCACCCCTCCACTTT
CSARSLATGAINSPLHF
>TRBV9|TRBJ1-1|NA|many
TGTGCCAGCAGCCCCGAGGGGGGGAACACTGAAGCTTTCTTT
CASSPEGGNTEAFF
>TRBV12-3/TRBV12-4|TRBJ2-7|NA|NA
TGTGCCAGCAGGGGTCAGGGATTTTCCTACGAGAAGTACTTC
CASRGQGFSYEKYF
>TRBV20-1|TRBJ2-3|NA|many
TGCAGTGCTAGGGTATTCGGCACAGATACGCAGTATTTT
CSARVFGTDTQYF
>TRBV20-1|TRBJ2-2|NA|many
TGCAGTGCTAAGGTGGCGGGCTCGAACACCGGGGAGCTGTTTTTT
CSAKVAGSNTGELFF
>TRBV24-1|TRBJ2-3|TRBD2|few
TGTGCCACCAGTGACCCCGGACTAGCGTCGCAGTATTTT
CATSDPGLASQYF
>TRBV12-3/TRBV12-4|TRBJ2-2|NA|many
TGTGCCAGCAGTCCCGCAAAGACCGGGGAGCTGTTTTTT
CASSPAKTGELFF
>TRBV5-4|TRBJ1-4|NA|NA
TGTGCCAGCAGCTTGCTCCGGGTCCAGCGCAATGAAAAACTGTTTTTT
CASSLLRVQRNEKLFF
>TRBV27|TRBJ2-7|TRBD1|many
TGTGCCAGCAGTAAACCTCGCCTCCCGGGGACAGGCCGCTCCTACGAGCAGTACTTC
CASSKPRLPGTGRSYEQYF
>TRBV10-2|TRBJ2-7|TRBD2|NA
TGCGCCAGCGGCTCGCCACTAGCGGGAGGCCACTCCTACGAGCAGTACTTC
CASGSPLAGGHSYEQYF
>TRBV4-1|TRBJ1-5|NA|NA
TGCGCCAGCAGCCCCGAAACGAATCAGCCCCAGCATTTT
CASSPETNQPQHF
>TRBV27|TRBJ2-7|NA|few
TGTGCCAGCAGTTCTGGGGGCAACTACGAGCAGTACTTC
CASSSGGNYEQYF
>TRBV9|TRBJ1-4|NA|NA
TGTGCCAGCAGCGAGGGGGTTTGGGTGGAAAAACTGTTTTTT
CASSEGVWVEKLFF
>TRBV13|TRBJ2-1|TRBD1|many
TGTGCCAGCAGCTGGGACAGTCCTAATGAGCAGTTCTTC
CASSWDSPNEQFF
>TRBV28|TRBJ2-7|NA|NA
TGTGCCAGCAGTTACAGCGTCAGCACCTACGAGCAGTACTTC
CASSYSVSTYEQYF
>TRBV27|TRBJ1-1|NA|few
TGTGCCAGCAGTTTTTATTTCCCCCCCAGGGACACTGAAGCTTTCTTT
CASSFYFPPRDTEAFF
>TRBV6-2/TRBV6-3|TRBJ1-1|NA|many
TGTGCCAGCAGTTACTCCCCGGGGGAGTACACTGAAGCTTTCTTT
CASSYSPGEYTEAFF
>TRBV9|TRBJ2-7|TRBD2|NA
TGTGCCAGCAGCGCAACCCTAGCGGGAGTGGTCTACGAGCAGTACTTC
CASSATLAGVVYEQYF
>TRBV5-1|TRBJ1-1|TRBD1|many
TGCGCCAGCAGCCGGGGGACAGGGGGGGGTAACACTGAAGCTTTCTTT
CASSRGTGGGNTEAFF
>TRBV20-1|TRBJ2-3|NA|NA
TGCAGTGCTAGAGAGGGAAATACGCAGTGTTTT
CSAREGNTQCF
>TRBV19|TRBJ1-5|NA|NA
TGTGCCAGTAAAAGGGACCTTGGCAATCATCCCCAGCATTTT
CASKRDLGNHPQHF
>TRBV12-3/TRBV12-4|TRBJ2-7|NA|many
TGTGCCAGCGCCCCCGGCGGGCCGACTGGCCGGAACGAGCAGTACTTC
CASAPGGPTGRNEQYF
>TRBV12-3/TRBV12-4|TRBJ1-6|NA|many
TGTGCCAGCAGTTTAAAGGCAATCACCGGTGACCTCCACTTT
CASSLKAITGDLHF
>TRBV27|TRBJ1-1|TRBD1|NA
TGTGCCAGCAGCCCGGGACAGGGGGCGAAGAACACTGAAGCTTTCTTT
CASSPGQGAKNTEAFF
>TRBV12-3/TRBV12-4|TRBJ2-5|TRBD2|NA
TGTGCCAGCAGTTTATCCAGCGGGAGTATACAAGAGACCCAGTACTTC
CASSLSSGSIQETQYF
>TRBV2|TRBJ2-5|NA|many
TGTGCCAGCGACCTCGGGGTTTGGGAGACCCAGTACTTC
CASDLGVWETQYF
>TRBV7-3|TRBJ2-1|NA|few
TGTGCCAGCAGCTTAGCGGCTGCCAATGAGCAGTTCTTC
CASSLAAANEQFF
>TRBV28|TRBJ1-2|NA|many
TGTGCCAGCAGTTTCCAGGGGACAAGGGATAGCTACACCTTC
CASSFQGTRDSYTF
>TRBV27|TRBJ2-7|NA|many
TGTGCCAGCAGTATACAGGCGAGCTCCTACGAGCAGTACTTC
CASSIQASSYEQYF